Presented here are 23 T cell receptor beta chains from one specimen sequenced in a study of shared clonotypes between healthy human individuals. Measured with immunoSEQ multiplex PCR; TCRdb has only the in-frame clones, and not every one. Here the sample spans roughly 570,000 clones, roughly 98% being singletons. CD45RO-negative CD8 cells positively selected for CCR7 made up the naive population, which excluded terminally differentiated effector memory CD45RA+ cells. Sequenced: naive CD8+ T cells sorted from blood. The source is a man between 25 and 39 years old in good health.

This sequence joins TRBV5-4 and TRBJ1-2, with TRBD1 matching over 7 bases. The CDR3 extends over 15 amino acids. The germline V gene has CDR1 SGHNT and CDR2 YYREEE (reference sequence). The trim removed 4 bases at V and 3 bases at J, leaving 9 bases unmatched. In DNA, the CDR3 is TGTGCCAGCAGCAACCCCGGGACAGATGACTATGGCTACACCTTC. Amino acids: CASSNPGTDDYGYTF.

This chain uses TRBV7-9 with TRBJ2-7; D is uncertain. The germline V and J ends were trimmed by 6 bases and 2 bases, with 14 bases remaining between them. Germline V lookup: CDR1 SEHNR, CDR2 FQNEAQ (reference sequence). This CDR3 spans 14 amino acids. The CDR3 loop is CASSPARLAYEQYF. The CDR3 DNA reads as TGTGCCAGCAGTCCAGCCCGTCTCGCCTACGAGCAGTACTTC.

This chain joins TRBV6-1 and TRBJ1-1, with D tentatively TRBD1 (6 bases). The V end lost 4 bases, the J end lost 4 bases, and 16 bases lay between the germline ends. Germline V gene sequence: CDR1 MNHNS, CDR2 SASEGT. This CDR3 spans 15 amino acids. CDR3 residues: CASSGPTTGFTEAFF. CDR3 sequence (DNA): TGTGCCAGCAGTGGACCGACCACAGGGTTCACTGAAGCTTTCTTT.

In its sample, this clone was seen once. The V and J genes are TRBV9 and TRBJ1-1, with 7 bases aligning to TRBD1. Germline V lookup: CDR1 SGDLS, CDR2 YYNGEE. The CDR3 loop spans 16 amino acids. Germline trimming cut 3 bases from V and 2 bases from J; bases unmatched to any gene: 10. The DNA for the CDR3 is TGTGCCAGCAGCGCAAAACAGGGGTTGGGTAACACTGAAGCTTTCTTT. This sequence encodes CASSAKQGLGNTEAFF.

This chain links TRBV19 with TRBJ2-2; possible D gene TRBD1, 6 bases. Germline-derived CDR1 and CDR2 are LNHDA and SQIVND (reference sequence). The CDR3 is made up of 14 amino acids. The V and J ends lost 5 bases and 6 bases respectively, with 13 bases between them. CDR3 residues: CASSQGSHPGELFF. The CDR3 region has the DNA TGTGCCAGTAGTCAGGGGTCCCATCCCGGGGAGCTGTTTTTT.

This clone appeared a single time. V gene TRBV27 combines with J gene TRBJ2-7; TRBD1 agrees at 9 bases. The J segment lost 5 bases and the V segment lost 2 bases, leaving 4 bases of the junction unmatched. CDR3 length: 14 amino acids. The germline V gene has CDR1 MNHEY and CDR2 SMNVEV (reference sequence). CDR3 sequence (DNA): TGTGCCAGCAGTTTACTAGGGACAGGGCACGAGCAGTACTTC. Translating it yields CASSLLGTGHEQYF.

This clone was found once. V usage is TRBV6-1 and J usage is TRBJ2-1; 8 bases match TRBD2. There are 15 residues in the CDR3. J lost 8 bases, V lost 6 bases, and 12 bases had no gene match. Germline assignment: CDR1 MNHNS and CDR2 SASEGT. The CDR3 nucleotides are TGTGCCAGCAGCGCCCGGGAGGGCCTTGTCTATGAGCAGTTCTTC. Translation gives CASSAREGLVYEQFF.

CDR3 nucleotide sequence: TGTGCCAGCAGCATGCAAGCGGGAACCTCAGGCTACGAGCAGTACTTC. Protein product: CASSMQAGTSGYEQYF. J is TRBJ2-7 and V is TRBV7-6; 7 bases are a match to TRBD2. Germline V lookup: CDR1 SGHVS, CDR2 FNYEAQ. V lost 5 bases to trimming and J lost 3 bases; unmatched junction nucleotides: 13. There are 16 residues in the CDR3.

A single count supports this clone. The chain links TRBV7-3 to TRBJ1-1; D ambiguous. CDR3 length equals 13 residues. Germline lookup yields CDR1 SGHTA and CDR2 FQGTGA. With 0 bases removed from V and 3 bases from J, the gap between germline ends came to 5 bases. The CDR3 bases are TGTGCCAGCAGCTTAACAGATTACACTGAAGCTTTCTTT. Its translation: CASSLTDYTEAFF.

V and J are TRBV11-3 and TRBJ2-1; 7 nucleotides agree with TRBD1. J lost 5 bases, V lost 5 bases, and 6 bases had no gene match. The CDR3 is made up of 14 amino acids. In germline, CDR1 is SGHNT, CDR2 YENEEA. This CDR3 reads CASSARDSHNEQFF. DNA for the CDR3: TGTGCCAGCAGCGCCCGGGACAGTCACAATGAGCAGTTCTTC.

The gene calls are TRBV2 and TRBJ2-3; 8 bases agree with TRBD2. The length of the CDR3 is 17 residues. Germline V gene data show CDR1 as SNHLY and CDR2 as FYNNEI. Trimming cost V 4 bases and J 2 bases; bases outside gene matches: 11. The CDR3 protein is CASSGLSGKVVTDTQYF. CDR3 bases: TGTGCCAGCAGTGGTCTTAGCGGGAAAGTAGTCACAGATACGCAGTATTTT.

This clone is a singleton in its sample. The chain has TRBV7-3 and TRBJ1-1; 11 bases agree with TRBD1. V dropped 6 bases and J dropped 5; count of bases not matched to a gene: 5. Looked up from germline, CDR1 is SGHTA and CDR2 is FQGTGA. The CDR3 length is 14 residues. The DNA of the CDR3 is TGTGCCAGCAGGCCCGGGACAGGGGGGACTGAAGCTTTCTTT. Translation: CASRPGTGGTEAFF. The full variable domain, its missing parts supplied by reference TRBV7-3 and TRBJ1-1, is GAGVSQTPSNKVTEKGKYVELRCDPISGHTALYWYRQSLGQGPEFLIYFQGTGAADDSGLPNDRFFAVRPEGSVSTLKIQRTERGDSAVYLCASRPGTGGTEAFFGQGTRLTVV.

The CDR3 spells CASSSLPGLAINEQFF. CDR3 nucleotides: TGTGCCAGCAGCTCCCTACCGGGACTAGCGATCAATGAGCAGTTCTTC. V and J are TRBV7-9 and TRBJ2-1, with 10 bases matching TRBD2. Germline-derived CDR1 and CDR2 are SEHNR and FQNEAQ (reference sequence). CDR3 length: 16 amino acids. V was clipped by 4 bases and J by 6 bases; unmatched bases: 9.

The chain combines TRBV15 with TRBJ2-1; D remains unclear. Germline values: CDR1 LNHNV, CDR2 YYDKDF (reference sequence). This CDR3 region has 13 residues. The ends were cut back, 1 base at V and 8 bases at J, with 9 bases in the middle. This CDR3 reads CATSRVGLDEQFF. CDR3 nucleotides: TGTGCCACCAGCAGAGTGGGGTTGGATGAGCAGTTCTTC.

The chain couples TRBV15 to TRBJ2-7; D is possibly TRBD1 (5 bases). Germline CDR1 reads LNHNV; CDR2 reads YYDKDF (reference sequence). This CDR3 spans 14 amino acids. Trimming pared 4 bases from V and 0 bases from J, leaving 10 bases between. CDR3 amino acids: CATSKDTLSYEQYF. The CDR3 nucleotides read TGTGCCACCAGCAAGGACACCCTCTCCTACGAGCAGTACTTC. Variable domain in full (rest from reference TRBV15 and TRBJ2-7): DAMVIQNPRYQVTQFGKPVTLSCSQTLNHNVMYWYQQKSSQAPKLLFHYYDKDFNNEADTPDNFQSRRPNTSFCFLDIRSPGLGDTAMYLCATSKDTLSYEQYFGPGTRLTVT.

The chain couples TRBV28 to TRBJ2-5, with unresolved D. The V gene lost 7 bases and the J gene lost 3 bases, with 18 bases spanning the gap. CDR3 length: 15 residues. Germline V gene data show CDR1 as MDHEN and CDR2 as SYDVKM. The CDR3 DNA reads as TGTGCCAGCAACTCCCCCCGGCAGTCCGAAGAGACCCAGTACTTC. Translation gives CASNSPRQSEETQYF.

The rearrangement uses TRBV5-1 and TRBJ2-1, with TRBD1 identical over 11 bases. This CDR3 is 18 amino acids long. CDR1 is SGHRS, CDR2 YFSETQ, per germline. V trimming: 2 bases; J trimming: 5 bases; junction bases outside the gene matches: 12. The CDR3 reads CASSFRTLGQGANNEQFF. DNA for the CDR3: TGCGCCAGCAGCTTCCGAACTCTCGGACAGGGGGCGAACAATGAGCAGTTCTTC.

The gene calls are TRBV9 and TRBJ2-2; 7 bases line up with TRBD1. Trimming at V came to 3 bases and at J to 1 base, leaving 3 bases not matched to a gene. Looked up from germline, CDR1 is SGDLS and CDR2 is YYNGEE. The CDR3 extends over 15 amino acids. CDR3 loop: CASSANRGNTGELFF. The CDR3 DNA sequence: TGTGCCAGCAGCGCGAACAGGGGGAACACCGGGGAGCTGTTTTTT.

The gene calls are TRBV7-6 and TRBJ1-1; D call uncertain. This CDR3 has 13 residues. Trimming stripped 2 bases from V and 7 bases from J, with 11 bases between. Germline-derived CDR1 and CDR2 are SGHVS and FNYEAQ. For the CDR3, the DNA is TGTGCCAGCAGCTTAACCCGAGCCCATGAAGCTTTCTTT. This sequence encodes CASSLTRAHEAFF.

The chain carries TRBV7-8 and TRBJ2-7, with a possible D match to TRBD2 (6 bases). This CDR3 is 16 amino acids long. Germline CDR1 and CDR2: SGHVS and FQNEAQ. V was cut by 6 bases and J by 0 bases, with 18 bases left in between. CDR3 sequence (DNA): TGTGCCAGCAGGGAGGGATTCAACACTCTCTCCTACGAGCAGTACTTC. This codes for CASREGFNTLSYEQYF.

This clone occurred once. The genes are TRBV7-9 and TRBJ2-7; D is possibly TRBD1 or TRBD2 (5 bases each). This CDR3 has 14 amino acids. V shed 1 base and J shed 6 bases, with 13 bases lying between them. Germline V CDR1 and CDR2: SEHNR, FQNEAQ (reference sequence). The CDR3, as DNA: TGTGCCAGCAGCTTAGGCCAGGGACGCACCGAGCAGTACTTC. It yields the protein CASSLGQGRTEQYF.

The chain combines TRBV7-9 with TRBJ2-3; no definite D call. The CDR3 runs 15 residues. V was pared by 5 bases and J by 3 bases, with 15 bases between. Germline-derived CDR1 and CDR2 are SEHNR and FQNEAQ (reference sequence). The CDR3 DNA is TGTGCCAGCAGCCTCATCAGCGATGGGACAGATACGCAGTATTTT. The encoded protein is CASSLISDGTDTQYF.

The CDR3 sequence: CASFPTSRIDNEQFF. CDR3 in DNA: TGTGCCAGTTTTCCCACTAGCCGGATCGACAATGAGCAGTTCTTC. V is TRBV19 and J is TRBJ2-1; perhaps TRBD2 as D (6 bases). Trimming stripped 8 bases from V and 5 bases from J, with 19 bases between. This CDR3 has 15 amino acids. The germline V gene has CDR1 LNHDA and CDR2 SQIVND (reference sequence).